The source of this TCR beta chain is a study of T cell responses to AZD1222 COVID-19 vaccine. Study-level findings and limits: Repertoire sampling occurred only after the peak T cell response.

CDR3 length equals 14 residues. Germline V CDR1 and CDR2: SGHTA, FQGNSA. The germline V and J ends were trimmed by 2 bases and 1 base, with 3 bases remaining between them. This clone has only one observation. Its specificity is unknown. The assay was immunoSEQ multiplex PCR, and TCRdb's table has in-frame clones only and misses some. The table has 160,000 or so clones, 87% seen once; the top ten hold roughly 10%. The chain employs TRBV7-2 and TRBJ1-6; D is unclear. This specimen was peripheral blood, taken 28 days after the second AZD1222 dose. The clonotype was recovered from an adult who received the AZD1222 COVID-19 vaccine. CDR3 sequence: CASSLTSYNSPLHF. CDR3 DNA: TGTGCCAGCAGCTTAACGTCCTATAATTCACCCCTCCACTTT.